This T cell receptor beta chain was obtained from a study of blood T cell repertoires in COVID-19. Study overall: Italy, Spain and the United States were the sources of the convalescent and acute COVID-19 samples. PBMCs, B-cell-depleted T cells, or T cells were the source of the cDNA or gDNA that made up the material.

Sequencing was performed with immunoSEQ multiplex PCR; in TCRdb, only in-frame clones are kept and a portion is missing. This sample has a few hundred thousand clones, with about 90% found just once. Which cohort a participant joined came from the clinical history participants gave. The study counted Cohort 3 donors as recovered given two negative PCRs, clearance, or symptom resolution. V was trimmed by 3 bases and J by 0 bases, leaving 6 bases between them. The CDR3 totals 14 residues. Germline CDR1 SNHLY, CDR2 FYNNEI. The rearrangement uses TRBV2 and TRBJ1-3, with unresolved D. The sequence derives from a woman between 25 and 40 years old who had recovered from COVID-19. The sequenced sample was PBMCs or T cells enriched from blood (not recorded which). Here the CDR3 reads CASSENSSGNTIYF. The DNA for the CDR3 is TGTGCCAGCAGTGAGAACTCCTCTGGAAACACCATATATTTT.